What follows are 23 T cell receptor beta chains derived from one specimen sequenced in a study of blood T cell repertoires in COVID-19. Clones were read by immunoSEQ multiplex PCR, and TCRdb kept only the in-frame ones, dropping some. In the table there are about 120,000 clones, 75% to 90% of which are singletons. Sequences were obtained from peripheral blood. The receptors stem from a human donor with acute or convalescent COVID-19. The donor label of this sample is uncertain.

The chain is built from TRBV6-5 and TRBJ2-7, with TRBD1 identical over 7 bases. CDR1 MNHEY and CDR2 SVGAGI come from the germline V gene. The CDR3 contains 14 residues. Trimming cost V 6 bases and J 0 bases; bases outside gene matches: 5. Here the CDR3 reads CASRPTGSSYEQYF. The CDR3 bases are TGTGCCAGCAGACCGACAGGGAGCTCCTACGAGCAGTACTTC.

This sequence joins TRBV6-2 or TRBV6-3 and TRBJ2-4; 7 positions agree with TRBD2. There are 17 residues in the CDR3. Germline assignment: CDR1 MNHEY and CDR2 SVGEGT. V lost 5 bases to trimming and J lost 2 bases; unmatched junction nucleotides: 12. In nucleotides, the CDR3 is TGTGCCAGCAGTCCCCGAGGAGAAGCGGGACCCAAAAACATTCAGTACTTC. This encodes CASSPRGEAGPKNIQYF.

The chain employs TRBV7-8 and TRBJ1-1; weak D call: TRBD1 (6 bases). This CDR3 contains 15 residues. Germline V lookup: CDR1 SGHVS, CDR2 FQNEAQ. Trimming cost V 5 bases and J 2 bases, with 15 bases left between them. The CDR3 DNA is TGTGCCAGCAGCCTAAATCGGACAGTAAACACTGAAGCTTTCTTT. Its protein product is CASSLNRTVNTEAFF.

This chain connects TRBV7-2 to TRBJ2-5, with 8 bases lining up with TRBD1. The CDR3 extends over 15 amino acids. The V and J ends lost 4 bases and 7 bases, in that order; junction bases with no gene match: 11. Germline V CDR1 and CDR2: SGHTA, FQGNSA. CDR3 sequence reads: CASSSRTDRVATQYF. In DNA, the CDR3 is TGTGCCAGCAGCTCCCGGACGGACAGGGTTGCGACCCAGTACTTC.

The chain employs TRBV5-4 and TRBJ1-4; TRBD1 aligns across 9 bases. The germline V gene has CDR1 SGHNT and CDR2 YYREEE (reference sequence). CDR3 length equals 16 residues. V lost 0 bases, J lost 7 bases, and 7 bases stayed unmatched. The CDR3 coding sequence is TGTGCCAGCAGCTTGGCCGGTGGACAGGGGAGTGAAAAACTGTTTTTT. Translation gives CASSLAGGQGSEKLFF.

V gene TRBV18 combines with J gene TRBJ1-1, with 7 bases identical to TRBD1. Germline lookup yields CDR1 KGHSH and CDR2 LQKENI. The length of the CDR3 is 13 residues. Trimming cost V 6 bases and J 3 bases; bases outside gene matches: 4. CDR3 region: CASSPQGDTEAFF. The CDR3 region has the DNA TGTGCCAGCTCTCCTCAGGGGGACACTGAAGCTTTCTTT.

The chain has TRBV7-9 and TRBJ2-1, with D perhaps TRBD1 (6 bases). Looked up from germline, CDR1 is SEHNR and CDR2 is FQNEAQ (reference sequence). The CDR3 runs 15 residues. Trimming removed 8 bases at V and 6 bases at J, with 20 bases between. CDR3 in amino acids: CASGSTGFSSNEQFF. The CDR3 coding sequence is TGTGCCAGCGGTTCAACAGGGTTCTCATCCAATGAGCAGTTCTTC.

The genes are TRBV2 and TRBJ1-4; 9 bases match TRBD1. CDR3 size: 14 residues. Germline assignment: CDR1 SNHLY and CDR2 FYNNEI. The V and J ends lost 6 bases and 7 bases, in that order; junction bases with no gene match: 6. The CDR3 DNA sequence: TGTGCCAGCAGGCAACAGGGGGCCAGTGAAAAACTGTTTTTT. Protein product: CASRQQGASEKLFF.

V and J are TRBV7-2 and TRBJ1-3; a weak D match, TRBD1 (6 bases). Germline V gene sequence: CDR1 SGHTA, CDR2 FQGNSA. V was trimmed by 4 bases and J by 3 bases, leaving 10 bases between them. The CDR3 totals 14 residues. The CDR3 region is CASSYTGIGNTIYF. The CDR3 bases are TGTGCCAGCAGCTACACAGGGATTGGAAACACCATATATTTT.

The chain uses TRBV5-4 and TRBJ2-5; 7 nucleotides agree with TRBD2. The CDR3 runs 14 residues. Per germline, CDR1 SGHNT and CDR2 YYREEE (reference sequence). Trimming removed 3 bases from V and 1 base from J; junction bases left unmatched: 3. Here the CDR3 DNA reads TGTGCCAGCAGCTCGTGGGGGGGCCAAGAGACCCAGTACTTC. Its translation: CASSSWGGQETQYF. Full variable domain (missing parts from reference TRBV5-4 and TRBJ2-5): ETGVTQSPTHLIKTRGQQVTLRCSSQSGHNTVSWYQQALGQGPQFIFQYYREEENGRGNFPPRFSGLQFPNYSSELNVNALELDDSALYLCASSSWGGQETQYFGPGTRLLVL.

This rearrangement joins TRBV28 to TRBJ2-1, with 9 bases identical to TRBD1. The CDR3 runs to 16 residues. With V trimmed by 6 bases and J by 5 bases, 11 bases remained unmatched. Per germline, CDR1 MDHEN and CDR2 SYDVKM. The CDR3 nucleotides read TGTGCCAGCAGCCCTCCCCTAGGACAGGGGAACAATGAGCAGTTCTTC. Its protein product is CASSPPLGQGNNEQFF.

This chain links TRBV18 with TRBJ2-5; D is perhaps TRBD2 (6 bases). This CDR3 contains 14 residues. Trimming took off 1 base at V and 5 bases at J, with 11 bases between the two ends. Germline CDR1 reads KGHSH; CDR2 reads LQKENI. Here the CDR3 reads CASSPLGGRETQYF. DNA for the CDR3: TGTGCCAGCTCACCACTCGGGGGTAGGGAGACCCAGTACTTC.

The V gene is TRBV7-9, the J gene TRBJ1-2, with D possibly matching TRBD1 (6 bases). Trimming stripped 2 bases from V and 5 bases from J, with 12 bases between. Looked up from germline, CDR1 is SEHNR and CDR2 is FQNEAQ (reference sequence). The length of the CDR3 is 14 residues. CDR3 DNA: TGTGCCAGCAGCTTACAGACAGGATCATATGGCTACACCTTC. This codes for CASSLQTGSYGYTF.

The CDR3 is CASSIGRGRASYEQYF. DNA for the CDR3: TGTGCCAGCAGCATTGGTAGAGGCAGGGCTTCCTACGAGCAGTACTTC. V gene TRBV5-6 combines with J gene TRBJ2-7; perhaps TRBD1 as D (5 bases). Per germline, CDR1 SGHDT and CDR2 YYEEEE. V lost 4 bases to trimming and J lost 1 base, with 18 bases between them. CDR3 length equals 16 residues.

The rearrangement joins TRBV9 to TRBJ2-1; TRBD1 agrees at 7 bases. From germline, CDR1 is SGDLS and CDR2 YYNGEE. Trimming took 3 bases from V and 7 from J; bases not matched to a gene: 10. The CDR3 covers 15 residues. DNA of the CDR3: TGTGCCAGCAGCGGACCACAGGGGTTCAGGAATGAGCAGTTCTTC. This codes for CASSGPQGFRNEQFF.

The V gene is TRBV9, the J gene TRBJ2-4, with 7 positions matching TRBD1. The CDR3 loop spans 15 amino acids. CDR1 and CDR2 (germline): SGDLS, YYNGEE. Trimming took 0 bases from V and 0 from J; bases not matched to a gene: 0. The CDR3 nucleotides read TGTGCCAGCAGCGTAGCAGGGGGAGCCAAAAACATTCAGTACTTC. It is translated as CASSVAGGAKNIQYF.

This chain connects TRBV9 to TRBJ2-2, with D possibly TRBD2 on 6 matching bases. Germline V gene sequence: CDR1 SGDLS, CDR2 YYNGEE. The CDR3 is made up of 17 amino acids. V lost 4 bases, J lost 2 bases, and 18 bases lay in between. The CDR3 here is CASSPTSLAINTGELFF. As DNA, the CDR3 is TGTGCCAGCAGCCCAACGTCCCTAGCGATCAACACCGGGGAGCTGTTTTTT.

This sequence joins TRBV20-1 and TRBJ1-1; D remains ambiguous. Between the trimmed V and J ends, which lost 3 bases and 1 base, there was a span of 6 bases. The CDR3 loop spans 12 amino acids. Germline V gene sequence: CDR1 DFQATT, CDR2 SNEGSKA (reference sequence). In DNA form, the CDR3 reads TGCAGTGCTAGTTATTGGAACACTGAAGCTTTCTTT. It encodes CSASYWNTEAFF.

This clone was detected only once. V gene TRBV6-8 combines with J gene TRBJ1-2, with 11 bases fitting TRBD1. This CDR3 comprises 16 residues. After removal of 4 bases from V and 8 bases from J, the junction contained 12 bases not matched to a gene. CDR1 and CDR2 from the germline V gene are MNHGY and SAAAGT. DNA for the CDR3: TGTGCCAGCAGTTGGACCGGGACAGGGGGTCTGGGGGGCTACACCTTC. It yields the protein CASSWTGTGGLGGYTF.

V gene TRBV2 combines with J gene TRBJ1-6, with TRBD1 identical over 7 bases. Per germline, CDR1 SNHLY and CDR2 FYNNEI. Germline trimming cut 8 bases from V and 0 bases from J; bases unmatched to any gene: 7. The CDR3 spans 16 residues. CDR3 amino acids: CASVWTGSSYNSPLHF. As DNA, the CDR3 is TGTGCCAGCGTGTGGACAGGAAGCTCCTATAATTCACCCCTCCACTTT.

The chain joins TRBV6-5 to TRBJ1-1; D gene unclear. CDR1 is MNHEY, CDR2 SVGAGI, per germline. CDR3 length: 15 amino acids. V was shortened by 6 bases and J by 0 bases, with 14 bases between the two germline ends. The DNA of the CDR3 is TGTGCCAGCAGATACACGGGAGTTATGAACACTGAAGCTTTCTTT. It yields the protein CASRYTGVMNTEAFF.

The V gene is TRBV27, the J gene TRBJ2-3, with 9 nucleotides matching TRBD2. Trimming removed 6 bases from V and 6 bases from J; junction bases left unmatched: 13. The V gene's germline CDR1 is MNHEY and CDR2 SMNVEV (reference sequence). The CDR3 is 16 amino acids. Written as DNA, the CDR3 is TGTGCCAGCAGGCGGGGGGGCCGTGCGTCCACTGATACGCAGTATTTT. Translating it yields CASRRGGRASTDTQYF.

This clone appeared once. The rearrangement links TRBV7-3 to TRBJ1-6; 10 nucleotides match TRBD1. This CDR3 spans 15 amino acids. With V trimmed by 5 bases and J by 9 bases, 7 bases remained unmatched. The germline gives CDR1 SGHTA, CDR2 FQGTGA. The chain's CDR3 is CASSETGGAGSPLHF. The CDR3 bases are TGTGCCAGCAGCGAGACAGGGGGCGCGGGTTCACCCCTCCACTTT.